Presented here are 26 T cell receptor beta chains from one specimen sequenced in a study of T cell responses to AZD1222 COVID-19 vaccine. TCRdb keeps only in-frame clones here, not all; method: immunoSEQ multiplex PCR. The repertoire has 100,000 to 120,000 clones, roughly 89% of them found once; the top ten carry 3.1%. Here the sequenced sample was peripheral blood, taken on day 0 of MenACWY control vaccination. The source is an adult in good health.

The V gene is TRBV7-3, the J gene TRBJ2-7, with 10 bases matching TRBD1. Germline CDR1 and CDR2: SGHTA and FQGTGA. The trim removed 5 bases at V and 0 bases at J, leaving 1 base unmatched. This CDR3 is 14 amino acids long. The CDR3 region has the DNA TGTGCCAGCAGCCGGACAGGGGGCTCCTACGAGCAGTACTTC. Residues: CASSRTGGSYEQYF.

In DNA form, the CDR3 reads TGTGCCAGCAGCTTAGCGCTGCGAGAAGGATATGGCTACACCTTC. It is translated as CASSLALREGYGYTF. V is TRBV7-9 and J is TRBJ1-2; no clear D. The V and J ends lost 0 bases and 5 bases respectively, with 13 bases between them. Per the germline V gene, CDR1 is SEHNR and CDR2 is FQNEAQ (reference sequence). The CDR3 contains 15 residues.

V and J are TRBV12-3 or TRBV12-4 and TRBJ1-2; D is ambiguous. The CDR3 covers 11 residues. Trimming removed 3 bases from V and 3 bases from J, with 2 bases in between. In nucleotides, the CDR3 is TGTGCCAGCAGTTTCTACTATGGCTACACCTTC. It specifies CASSFYYGYTF.

This chain uses TRBV9 with TRBJ2-3, with D possibly being TRBD1 (5 bases). V shed 3 bases and J shed 4 bases, with 9 bases lying between them. The CDR3 loop spans 13 amino acids. Germline CDR1 and CDR2: SGDLS and YYNGEE. The CDR3, as DNA: TGTGCCAGCAGCGCCCCGACAGCAGATACGCAGTATTTT. Translation gives CASSAPTADTQYF.

Only one count was recorded for this clone. DNA of the CDR3: TGTGCCAGCAGTACAGGGTTCGCCTACGAGCAGTACTTC. It yields the protein CASSTGFAYEQYF. The V gene is TRBV12-3 or TRBV12-4, the J gene TRBJ2-7, with D possibly matching TRBD1 (6 bases). V was trimmed by 5 bases and J by 2 bases, leaving 10 bases between them. The CDR3 contains 13 residues.

The chain is built from TRBV7-2 and TRBJ1-3; 9 bases are shared with TRBD1. The CDR3 consists of 18 residues. Germline V gene sequence: CDR1 SGHTA, CDR2 FQGNSA. V lost 1 base, J lost 0 bases, and 7 bases stayed unmatched. This CDR3 is CASSLEGTGMFSGNTIYF. The CDR3 coding sequence is TGTGCCAGCAGCTTAGAGGGGACAGGGATGTTCTCTGGAAACACCATATATTTT. The full variable domain, with the rest looked up from reference TRBV7-2 and TRBJ1-3, is GAGVSQSPSNKVTEKGKDVELRCDPISGHTALYWYRQSLGQGLEFLIYFQGNSAPDKSGLPSDRFSAERTGGSVSTLTIQRTQQEDSAVYLCASSLEGTGMFSGNTIYFGEGSWLTVV.

This CDR3 reads CASSQDGRGNNYGYTF. The CDR3 bases are TGCGCCAGCAGCCAAGATGGCCGGGGCAATAACTATGGCTACACCTTC. The rearrangement joins TRBV4-3 to TRBJ1-2; TRBD1 might be the D (5 bases). This CDR3 has 16 amino acids. Germline loops: CDR1 LGHNA, CDR2 YSLEER. V lost 0 bases to trimming and J lost 1 base, with 12 bases between them.

The chain uses TRBV1 and TRBJ2-5; TRBD2 is the table's D call and was not checked against the DNA. TRBV1 is given as a pseudogene. The CDR3 has 17 amino acids. CDR3 sequence reads: CTSSQVSSGGAGETQYF. CDR3 coding DNA: TGCACCAGCAGCCAGGTTTCTAGCGGGGGGGCCGGAGAGACCCAGTACTTC.

The chain has TRBV7-8 and TRBJ2-1, with TRBD2 matching over 10 bases. The CDR3 runs to 16 residues. Germline CDR1 SGHVS, CDR2 FQNEAQ. The V gene end was trimmed by 1 base and the J gene end by 0 bases; junction bases not matched to a gene: 0. The CDR3 is CASSLGLAGSYNEQFF. CDR3 nucleotide sequence: TGTGCCAGCAGCTTAGGACTAGCGGGCTCCTACAATGAGCAGTTCTTC.

Here the CDR3 DNA reads TGTGCCAGTAGTACCTCGTCCCTTGAAAAACTGTTTTTT. Its translation is CASSTSSLEKLFF. The genes are TRBV19 and TRBJ1-4; D is ambiguous. The length of the CDR3 is 13 residues. The germline V gene encodes CDR1 LNHDA and CDR2 SQIVND (reference sequence). V was cut by 4 bases and J by 7 bases, with 10 bases left in between.

This sequence joins TRBV2 and TRBJ1-5, with no clear D. From germline, CDR1 is SNHLY and CDR2 FYNNEI. Between the trimmed V and J ends, which lost 8 bases and 4 bases, there was a span of 12 bases. CDR3 length: 13 amino acids. The CDR3: CASATDINQPQHF. CDR3 nucleotide sequence: TGTGCCAGCGCTACAGACATTAATCAGCCCCAGCATTTT.

The genes are TRBV7-2 and TRBJ1-2; unclear D gene. The V and J ends lost 1 base and 0 bases respectively, with 12 bases between them. Germline values: CDR1 SGHTA, CDR2 FQGNSA. This CDR3 comprises 16 residues. CDR3 bases: TGTGCCAGCAGCTTAGGGGTGGTCTCAACTAACTATGGCTACACCTTC. It specifies CASSLGVVSTNYGYTF. The complete variable domain, with remaining parts taken from reference TRBV7-2 and TRBJ1-2, reads GAGVSQSPSNKVTEKGKDVELRCDPISGHTALYWYRQSLGQGLEFLIYFQGNSAPDKSGLPSDRFSAERTGGSVSTLTIQRTQQEDSAVYLCASSLGVVSTNYGYTFGSGTRLTVV.

This chain links TRBV4-2 with TRBJ2-3; D remains ambiguous. V was shortened by 1 base and J by 0 bases, with 11 bases between the two germline ends. This CDR3 has 16 residues. Germline values: CDR1 LGHNA, CDR2 YNFKEQ. The CDR3 region has the DNA TGTGCCAGCAGCCAAGCCGGCAGAGCTAGCACAGATACGCAGTATTTT. Protein product: CASSQAGRASTDTQYF.

The chain employs TRBV3-1 (or the pseudogene TRBV3-2) and TRBJ2-7; 8 bases match TRBD2. The V gene end was trimmed by 4 bases and the J gene end by 2 bases; junction bases not matched to a gene: 13. Germline loops: CDR1 LGHDT, CDR2 YNNKEL (reference sequence). The CDR3 is made up of 17 amino acids. The CDR3 loop is CASSRTGGAEGAYEQYF. In DNA form, the CDR3 reads TGTGCCAGCAGCCGGACGGGGGGGGCCGAAGGGGCCTACGAGCAGTACTTC.

V usage is TRBV6-5 and J usage is TRBJ2-2; D remains ambiguous. V gave up 0 bases and J gave up 1 base, with 9 bases separating them. This CDR3 comprises 16 residues. Germline CDR1 and CDR2: MNHEY and SVGAGI. The CDR3 sequence: CASSYSTGVNTGELFF. DNA for the CDR3: TGTGCCAGCAGTTACTCGACTGGGGTGAACACCGGGGAGCTGTTTTTT.

Worth noting for this clone: The same CDR3 also results from other DNA sequences found in this sample. J is TRBJ1-5 and V is TRBV6-5; no firm D call. V lost 3 bases to trimming and J lost 0 bases, with 6 bases between them. The CDR3 spans 14 residues. Germline V CDR1 and CDR2: MNHEY, SVGAGI. CDR3 nucleotides: TGTGCCAGCAGTTATTCTTATAGCAATCAGCCCCAGCATTTT. Translation: CASSYSYSNQPQHF.

J is TRBJ1-2 and V is TRBV19; 8 nucleotides match TRBD1. Germline CDR1 reads LNHDA; CDR2 reads SQIVND (reference sequence). The CDR3 has 12 residues. Trimming cost V 6 bases and J 7 bases; bases outside gene matches: 4. CDR3 coding DNA: TGTGCCAGTAGAGACAGGGGTCGTGGCTACACCTTC. This codes for CASRDRGRGYTF.

This chain connects TRBV5-1 to TRBJ1-5, with 7 bases lining up with TRBD1. J was trimmed by 3 bases and V by 3 bases; bases with no gene match: 3. There are 14 residues in the CDR3. Germline V gives CDR1 SGHRS, CDR2 YFSETQ. The CDR3 DNA follows: TGCGCCAGCAGCTCGACAGGGCTCAATCAGCCCCAGCATTTT. Translated: CASSSTGLNQPQHF.

The chain recombines TRBV6-5 with TRBJ1-3; TRBD1 might be the D (5 bases). This CDR3 has 16 residues. The germline CDR1 and CDR2 sequences are MNHEY and SVGAGI. Trimming took 1 base from V and 1 from J, leaving 11 bases between them. The CDR3 DNA follows: TGTGCCAGCAGTTACTGGGGCCAGGGATCTGGAAACACCATATATTTT. Amino acid sequence: CASSYWGQGSGNTIYF.

This rearrangement joins TRBV10-3 to TRBJ1-3, with unresolved D. The CDR3 covers 14 residues. Trimming removed 2 bases at V and 11 bases at J, with 16 bases between. Germline V CDR1 and CDR2: ENHRY, SYGVKD. CDR3 nucleotides: TGTGCCATCAGTGAGCCCTGGCCCGGATCGTCCATATATTTT. Its translation: CAISEPWPGSSIYF.

The chain has TRBV19 and TRBJ1-4, with unresolved D. The CDR3 consists of 13 residues. CDR1 LNHDA and CDR2 SQIVND come from the germline V gene (reference sequence). Trimming cost V 4 bases and J 8 bases, with 11 bases left between them. In nucleotides, the CDR3 is TGTGCCAGTAGTAGGGCCGTGGGCGAAAAACTGTTTTTT. Translated: CASSRAVGEKLFF.

Comments on this clone: Other nucleotide sequences in the sample specify the same CDR3. The chain recombines TRBV7-9 with TRBJ2-7; no definite D call. Trimming took 3 bases from V and 1 from J, leaving 4 bases between them. Germline V lookup: CDR1 SEHNR, CDR2 FQNEAQ (reference sequence). This CDR3 contains 12 residues. This CDR3 is CASSLGSYEQYF. The CDR3 region has the DNA TGTGCCAGCAGCTTGGGTTCCTACGAGCAGTACTTC.

The rearrangement joins TRBV9 to TRBJ1-6; D may be TRBD1 (5 bases). CDR3 length: 16 residues. V dropped 3 bases and J dropped 6 bases, with 16 bases sitting between them. Germline V lookup: CDR1 SGDLS, CDR2 YYNGEE. CDR3 amino acids: CASSAADRGPNSPLHF. The CDR3 bases are TGTGCCAGCAGCGCAGCCGACAGAGGACCTAATTCACCCCTCCACTTT.

V and J are TRBV12-3 or TRBV12-4 and TRBJ1-2; maybe TRBD1 (5 bases). The CDR3 runs 12 residues. Deletions cut 2 bases from V and 7 bases from J, with 8 bases between. In nucleotides, the CDR3 is TGTGCCAGCAGTTTACAGGGAAGTGGCTACACCTTC. Protein sequence: CASSLQGSGYTF.

V is TRBV5-1 and J is TRBJ1-6; D is possibly TRBD1 (5 bases). This CDR3 has 15 amino acids. The germline V and J ends were trimmed by 2 bases and 7 bases, with 13 bases remaining between them. CDR1 SGHRS and CDR2 YFSETQ come from the germline V gene. For the CDR3, the DNA is TGCGCCAGCAGCTTTCTGTCCCAGGGCAATTCACCCCTCCACTTT. It specifies CASSFLSQGNSPLHF.

The chain employs TRBV7-9 and TRBJ1-3; D remains unclear. This CDR3 is 15 amino acids long. V lost 1 base, J lost 0 bases, and 7 bases lay in between. In germline, CDR1 is SEHNR, CDR2 FQNEAQ (reference sequence). The CDR3 here is CASSLDGNSGNTIYF. The CDR3 DNA reads as TGTGCCAGCAGCTTAGACGGGAACTCTGGAAACACCATATATTTT.